The text below deals with one T cell receptor beta chain. Its antigen is currently unknown. From germline, CDR1 is SGHRS and CDR2 YFSETQ. The CDR3 contains 14 residues. With 1 base removed from V and 2 bases from J, the gap between germline ends came to 9 bases. This table comes from immunoSEQ multiplex PCR, and its TCRdb copy is limited to in-frame clones, with some not included. The sample yields roughly 120,000 clones, approximately 92% seen once. The data originate from a study of CD4+ T cells in melanoma. Points from the study as a whole: Reportedly, melanoma neoantigen-specific CD4+ T cells showed varied differentiation states. CD8+ T cell, macrophage and B cell function reportedly correlated with neoantigen-specific CD4+ T cells.

Sequencing input: peripheral blood. The gene calls are TRBV5-1 and TRBJ2-5; no clear D. This TCR came from a human donor with melanoma. As DNA, the CDR3 is TGCGCCAGCAGCTTGATACCCGGACAAGAGACCCAGTACTTC. Encoded protein: CASSLIPGQETQYF.